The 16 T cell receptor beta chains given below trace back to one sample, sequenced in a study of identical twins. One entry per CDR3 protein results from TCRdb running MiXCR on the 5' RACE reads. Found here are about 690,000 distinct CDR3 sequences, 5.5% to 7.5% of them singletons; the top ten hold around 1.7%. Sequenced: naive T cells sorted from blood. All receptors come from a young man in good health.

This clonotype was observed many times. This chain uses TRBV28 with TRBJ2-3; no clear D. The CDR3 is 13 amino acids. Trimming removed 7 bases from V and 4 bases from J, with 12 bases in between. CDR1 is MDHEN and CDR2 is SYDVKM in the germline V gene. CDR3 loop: CASKKHTADTQYF. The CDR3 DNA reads TGTGCCAGCAAGAAGCACACAGCAGATACGCAGTATTTT.

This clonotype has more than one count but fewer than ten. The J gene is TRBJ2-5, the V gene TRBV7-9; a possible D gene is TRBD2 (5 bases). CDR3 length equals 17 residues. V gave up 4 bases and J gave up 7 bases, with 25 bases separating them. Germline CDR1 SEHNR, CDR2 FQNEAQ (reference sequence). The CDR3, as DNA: TGTGCCAGCAGCTCAATGGGAGAACGGGATCGACGGCTGACCCAGTACTTC. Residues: CASSSMGERDRRLTQYF.

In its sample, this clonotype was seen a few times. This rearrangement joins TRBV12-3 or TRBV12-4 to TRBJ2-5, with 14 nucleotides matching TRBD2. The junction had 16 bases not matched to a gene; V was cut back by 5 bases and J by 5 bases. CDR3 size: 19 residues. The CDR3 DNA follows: TGTGCCAGCAGTCCGGGACTAGCGGGAGATACTGGGTCCTGGGAGACCCAGTACTTC. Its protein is CASSPGLAGDTGSWETQYF.

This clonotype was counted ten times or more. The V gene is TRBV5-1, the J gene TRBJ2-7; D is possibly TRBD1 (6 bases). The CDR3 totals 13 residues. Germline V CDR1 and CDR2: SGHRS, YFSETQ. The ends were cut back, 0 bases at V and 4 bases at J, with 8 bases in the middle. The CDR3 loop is CASSLEQGYEQYF. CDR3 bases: TGCGCCAGCAGCTTGGAACAGGGTTACGAGCAGTACTTC.

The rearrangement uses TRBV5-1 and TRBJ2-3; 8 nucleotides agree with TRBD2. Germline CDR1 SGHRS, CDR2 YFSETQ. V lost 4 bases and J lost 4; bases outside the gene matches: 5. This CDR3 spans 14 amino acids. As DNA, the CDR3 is TGCGCCAGCAGCCCGGGGGGGGTCGCAGATACGCAGTATTTT. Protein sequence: CASSPGGVADTQYF.

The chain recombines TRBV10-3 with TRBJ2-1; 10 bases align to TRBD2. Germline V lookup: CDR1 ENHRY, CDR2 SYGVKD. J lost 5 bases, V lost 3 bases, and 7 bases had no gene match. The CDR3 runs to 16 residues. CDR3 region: CAISDSLAGSHNEQFF. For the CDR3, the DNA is TGTGCCATCAGTGATTCACTAGCGGGAAGTCACAATGAGCAGTTCTTC.

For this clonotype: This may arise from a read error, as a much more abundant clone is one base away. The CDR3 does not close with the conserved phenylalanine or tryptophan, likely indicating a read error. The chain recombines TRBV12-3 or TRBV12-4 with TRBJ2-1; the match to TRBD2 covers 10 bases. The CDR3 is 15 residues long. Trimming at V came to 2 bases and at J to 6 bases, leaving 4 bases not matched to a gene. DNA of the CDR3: TGTGCCAGCAGTTTACCGAGCGGGGGGGTCAATGAGCAGTTCTAC. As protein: CASSLPSGGVNEQFY.

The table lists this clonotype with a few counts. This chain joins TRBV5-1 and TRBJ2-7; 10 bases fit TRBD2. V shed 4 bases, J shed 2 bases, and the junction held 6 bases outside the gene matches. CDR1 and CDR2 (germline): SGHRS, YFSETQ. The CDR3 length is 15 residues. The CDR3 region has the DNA TGCGCCAGCAGCCCTCGGACTAGCGGTCCCTACGAGCAGTACTTC. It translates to CASSPRTSGPYEQYF.

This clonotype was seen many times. The CDR3, as DNA: TGTGCCACCAGTGTCCAGGGTAGACAGGCCCAGTACTTC. Translating gives CATSVQGRQAQYF. The V and J genes are TRBV24-1 and TRBJ2-5, with a tentative D call TRBD1 (6 bases). Looked up from germline, CDR1 is KGHDR and CDR2 is SFDVKD. The ends were cut back, 5 bases at V and 9 bases at J, with 15 bases in the middle. This CDR3 comprises 13 residues.

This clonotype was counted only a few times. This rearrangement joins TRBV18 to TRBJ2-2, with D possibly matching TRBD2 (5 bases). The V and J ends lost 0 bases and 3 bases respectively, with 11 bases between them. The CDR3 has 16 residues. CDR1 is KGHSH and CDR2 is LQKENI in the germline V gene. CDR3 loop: CASSPPGLAHTGELFF. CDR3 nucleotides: TGTGCCAGCTCACCACCTGGGCTAGCCCACACCGGGGAGCTGTTTTTT. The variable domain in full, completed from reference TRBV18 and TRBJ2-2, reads NAGVMQNPRHLVRRRGQEARLRCSPMKGHSHVYWYRQLPEEGLKFMVYLQKENIIDESGMPKERFSAEFPKEGPSILRIQQVVRGDSAAYFCASSPPGLAHTGELFFGEGSRLTVL.

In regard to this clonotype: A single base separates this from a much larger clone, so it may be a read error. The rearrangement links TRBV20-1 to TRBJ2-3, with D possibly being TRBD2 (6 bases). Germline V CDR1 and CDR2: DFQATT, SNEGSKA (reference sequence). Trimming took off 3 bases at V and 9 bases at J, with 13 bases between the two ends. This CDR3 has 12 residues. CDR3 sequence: CSARVLATTQYF. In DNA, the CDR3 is TGCAGTGCTAGGGTTCTAGCGACCACGCAGTATTTT.

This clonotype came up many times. CDR3 in amino acids: CASVGEAGDTQYF. The DNA of the CDR3 is TGTGCCTCGGTGGGGGAGGCCGGAGATACGCAGTATTTT. The chain is built from TRBV12-3 or TRBV12-4 and TRBJ2-3, with a weak D call TRBD2 (6 bases). V shed 11 bases and J shed 5 bases, with 17 bases lying between them. This CDR3 is built from 13 residues.

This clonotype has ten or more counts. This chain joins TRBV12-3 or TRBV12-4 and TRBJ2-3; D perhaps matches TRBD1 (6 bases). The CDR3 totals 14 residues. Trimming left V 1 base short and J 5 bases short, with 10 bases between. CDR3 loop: CASSLGTVRDTQYF. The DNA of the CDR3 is TGTGCCAGCAGTTTAGGGACAGTGAGAGATACGCAGTATTTT.

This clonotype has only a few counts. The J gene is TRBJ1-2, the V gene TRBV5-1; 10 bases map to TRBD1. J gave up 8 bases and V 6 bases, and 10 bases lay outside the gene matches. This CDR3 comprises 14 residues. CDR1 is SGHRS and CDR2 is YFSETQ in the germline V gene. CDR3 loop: CASTAPDRGLGYTF. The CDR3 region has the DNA TGCGCCAGCACCGCGCCAGACAGGGGGCTAGGCTACACCTTC.

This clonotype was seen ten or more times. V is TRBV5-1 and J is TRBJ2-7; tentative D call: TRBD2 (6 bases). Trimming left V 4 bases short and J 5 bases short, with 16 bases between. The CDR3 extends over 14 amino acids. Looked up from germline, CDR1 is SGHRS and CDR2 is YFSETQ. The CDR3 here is CASSPSGGVNEQYF. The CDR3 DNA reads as TGCGCCAGCAGCCCAAGCGGAGGGGTAAACGAGCAGTACTTC.

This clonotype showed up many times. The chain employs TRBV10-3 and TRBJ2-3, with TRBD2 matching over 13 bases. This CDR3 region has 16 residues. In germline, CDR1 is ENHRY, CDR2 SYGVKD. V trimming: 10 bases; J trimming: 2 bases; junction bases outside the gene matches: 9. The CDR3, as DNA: TGTGCCAGTGGACTAGCGGGAGTCCTTCCCACAGATACGCAGTATTTT. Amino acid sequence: CASGLAGVLPTDTQYF.